Here is one T cell receptor beta chain with its context. The antigen remains undetermined. The junction departs from the called germline gene at one end, perhaps through a read error. The amount of total RNA extracted per sample was at least 5 micrograms. Alongside a J-beta primer mix, a sample-barcoded 5' primer served in a second PCR lasting about 6 to 12 cycles. TCRdb recomputed calls from the 5' RACE reads with MiXCR, one row per CDR3 protein. The repertoire holds some 900,000 distinct CDR3 sequences, around 48% seen once, with about an eighth in the top ten. Per germline, CDR1 MDHEN and CDR2 SYDVKM. The CDR3 length is 16 residues. The data stem from a study of blood T cells in healthy people across ages. General study results and limits: The study could not conclusively compare naive and antigen-experienced cells, given its unsorted PBMCs. Estimated diversity, derived from one million T cells, was regarded as an underestimate.

The TCR comes from a man aged 25-45 years in good health. V and J are TRBV28 and TRBJ2-3; D may be TRBD1 (5 bases). Specimen: blood. As DNA, the CDR3 is TGTGCCATCAGTCAAAAAAGACAGCTCGACACAGATACGCAGTATTTT. Protein: CAISQKRQLDTDTQYF.